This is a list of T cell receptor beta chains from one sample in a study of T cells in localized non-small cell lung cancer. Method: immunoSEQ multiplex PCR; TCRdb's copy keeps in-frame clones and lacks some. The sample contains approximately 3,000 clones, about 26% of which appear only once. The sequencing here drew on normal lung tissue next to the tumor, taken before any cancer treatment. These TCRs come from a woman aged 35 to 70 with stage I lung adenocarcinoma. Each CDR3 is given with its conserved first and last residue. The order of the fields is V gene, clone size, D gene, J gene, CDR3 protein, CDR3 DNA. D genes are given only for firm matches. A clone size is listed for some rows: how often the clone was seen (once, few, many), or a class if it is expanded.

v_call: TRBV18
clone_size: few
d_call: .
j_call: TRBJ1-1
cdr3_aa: CASSPPSRFVNTEAFF
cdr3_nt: TGTGCCAGCTCACCACCGTCCAGGTTTGTGAACACTGAAGCTTTCTTT

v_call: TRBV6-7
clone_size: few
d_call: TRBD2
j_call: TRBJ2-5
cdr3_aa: CAISVAGGPGETQYF
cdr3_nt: TGTGCCATCAGCGTAGCGGGAGGGCCGGGGGAGACCCAGTACTTC

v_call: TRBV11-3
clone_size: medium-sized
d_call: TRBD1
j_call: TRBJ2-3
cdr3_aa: CASSSYDRVLTDTQYF
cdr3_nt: TGTGCCAGCAGCTCCTACGACAGGGTCCTCACAGATACGCAGTATTTT

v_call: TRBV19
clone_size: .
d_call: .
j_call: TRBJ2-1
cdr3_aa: CASSPGGLGNEQFF
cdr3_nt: TGTGCCAGTAGCCCCGGGGGGCTCGGAAATGAGCAGTTCTTC

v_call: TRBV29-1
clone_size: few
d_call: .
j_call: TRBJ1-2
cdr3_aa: CSVLTAYPNYGYTF
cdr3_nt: TGCAGCGTCCTTACAGCTTACCCTAACTATGGCTACACCTTC

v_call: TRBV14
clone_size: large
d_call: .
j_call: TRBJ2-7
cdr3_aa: CASSPRGYEQYF
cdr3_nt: TGTGCCAGCAGCCCTCGGGGCTACGAGCAGTACTTC

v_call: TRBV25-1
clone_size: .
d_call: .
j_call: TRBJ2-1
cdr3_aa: CASSEKLAGSLNEQFF
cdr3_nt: TGTGCCAGCAGTGAAAAATTGGCGGGAAGTCTCAATGAGCAGTTCTTC

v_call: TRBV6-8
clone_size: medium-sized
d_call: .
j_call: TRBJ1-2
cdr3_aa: CASLKGYPGYGYTF
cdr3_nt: TGTGCCAGCCTTAAGGGGTATCCAGGGTATGGCTACACCTTC

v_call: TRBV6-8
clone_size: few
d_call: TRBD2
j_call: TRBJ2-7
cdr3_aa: CASTPTSGSHEQYF
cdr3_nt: TGTGCCAGCACCCCGACTAGCGGGAGCCACGAGCAGTACTTC

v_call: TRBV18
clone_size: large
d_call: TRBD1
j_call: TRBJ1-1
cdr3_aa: CASSPGRDRHTEAFF
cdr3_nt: TGTGCCAGCTCACCAGGGCGGGACAGGCACACTGAAGCTTTCTTT

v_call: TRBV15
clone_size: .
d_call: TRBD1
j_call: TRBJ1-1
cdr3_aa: CATSRLTGGTEAFF
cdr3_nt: TGTGCCACCAGCAGACTCACAGGGGGCACTGAAGCTTTCTTT

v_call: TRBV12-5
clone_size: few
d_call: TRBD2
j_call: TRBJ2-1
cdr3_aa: CAISSGSSDNEQFF
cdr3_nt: TGTGCCATCTCTAGCGGGAGTTCGGACAATGAGCAGTTCTTC

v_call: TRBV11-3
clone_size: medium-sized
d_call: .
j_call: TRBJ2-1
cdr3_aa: CASSPGGAGDEQFF
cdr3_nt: TGTGCCAGCAGCCCAGGGGGGGCGGGAGATGAGCAGTTCTTC

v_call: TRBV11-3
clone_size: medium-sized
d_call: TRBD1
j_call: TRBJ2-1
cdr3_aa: CASSPDRAKYNEQFF
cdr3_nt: TGTGCCAGCAGTCCCGACAGGGCGAAATACAATGAGCAGTTCTTC

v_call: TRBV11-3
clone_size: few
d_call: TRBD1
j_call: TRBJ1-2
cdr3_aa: CASSQNPGTGPGDTF
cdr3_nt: TGTGCCAGCAGCCAAAACCCCGGGACAGGGCCGGGGGACACCTTC

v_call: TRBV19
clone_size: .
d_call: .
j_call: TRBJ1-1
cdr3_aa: CASSRAPGARYEAFF
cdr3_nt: TGTGCCAGTAGTAGGGCCCCCGGGGCGCGGTATGAAGCTTTCTTT

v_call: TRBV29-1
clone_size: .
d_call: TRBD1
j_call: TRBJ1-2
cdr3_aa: CSVEVSQGGLTFF
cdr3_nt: TGCAGCGTTGAAGTCAGCCAGGGGGGGTTGACCTTCTTC

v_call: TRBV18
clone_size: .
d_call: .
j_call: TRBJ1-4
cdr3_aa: CASSPPNLQEKLFF
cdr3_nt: TGTGCCAGCTCACCACCAAACCTTCAGGAAAAACTGTTTTTT

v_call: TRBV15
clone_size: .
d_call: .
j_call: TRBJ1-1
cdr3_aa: CATSRERDITEAFF
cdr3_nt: TGTGCCACCAGCAGAGAGAGGGACATCACTGAAGCTTTCTTT

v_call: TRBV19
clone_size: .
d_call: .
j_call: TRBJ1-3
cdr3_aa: CASGIGVGNTIYF
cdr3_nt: TGTGCCAGTGGTATCGGGGTTGGAAACACCATATATTTT

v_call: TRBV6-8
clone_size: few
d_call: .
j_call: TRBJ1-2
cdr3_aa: CASKERGGDGYGYTF
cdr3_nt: TGTGCCAGCAAAGAGAGAGGCGGCGACGGCTATGGCTACACCTTC

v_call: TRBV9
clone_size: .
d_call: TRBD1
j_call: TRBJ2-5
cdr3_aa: CASSPRTGASETQYF
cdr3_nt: TGTGCCAGCAGCCCACGGACAGGAGCCTCGGAGACCCAGTACTTC

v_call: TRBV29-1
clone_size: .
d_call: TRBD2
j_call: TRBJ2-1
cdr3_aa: CSVVLRAGGPGEQFF
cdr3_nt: TGCAGCGTTGTTTTACGGGCGGGAGGCCCCGGGGAGCAGTTCTTC

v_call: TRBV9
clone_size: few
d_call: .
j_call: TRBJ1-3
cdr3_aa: CASSGRDVSGNTIYF
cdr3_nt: TGTGCCAGCAGCGGCCGGGACGTCTCTGGAAACACCATATATTTT

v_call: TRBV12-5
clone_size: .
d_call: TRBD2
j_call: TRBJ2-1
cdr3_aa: CASGLVGTRFGEQFF
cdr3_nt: TGTGCTAGTGGTTTGGTAGGGACTAGGTTCGGTGAGCAGTTCTTC

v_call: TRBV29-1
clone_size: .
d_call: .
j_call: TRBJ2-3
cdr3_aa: CSVEVLQGPTDTQYF
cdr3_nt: TGCAGCGTTGAAGTCCTACAGGGACCCACAGATACGCAGTATTTT

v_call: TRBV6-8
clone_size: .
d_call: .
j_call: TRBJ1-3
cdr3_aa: CASSYSTAPGNTIYF
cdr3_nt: TGTGCCAGCAGTTACTCGACGGCGCCGGGAAACACCATATATTTT

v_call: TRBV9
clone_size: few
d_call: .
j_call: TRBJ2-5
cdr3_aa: CASSVGGQETQYF
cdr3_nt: TGTGCCAGCAGCGTAGGAGGGCAAGAGACCCAGTACTTC

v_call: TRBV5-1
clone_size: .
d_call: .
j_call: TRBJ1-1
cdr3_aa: CASSLSGAGTEAFF
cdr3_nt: TGCGCCAGCAGCTTATCGGGGGCGGGGACTGAAGCTTTCTTT

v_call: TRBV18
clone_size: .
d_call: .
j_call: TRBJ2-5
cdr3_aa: CASSPPRFRAVQETQYF
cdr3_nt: TGTGCCAGCTCACCACCGCGGTTTAGAGCGGTCCAAGAGACCCAGTACTTC

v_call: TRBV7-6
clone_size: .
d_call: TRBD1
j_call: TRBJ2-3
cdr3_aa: CASSGWTGVTDTQYF
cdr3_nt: TGTGCCAGCAGCGGTTGGACAGGGGTAACAGATACGCAGTATTTT

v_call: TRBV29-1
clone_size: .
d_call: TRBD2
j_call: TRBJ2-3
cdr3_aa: CSVEARTSGRDFPDTQYF
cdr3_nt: TGCAGCGTTGAGGCTAGGACTAGCGGGAGGGATTTCCCAGATACGCAGTATTTT

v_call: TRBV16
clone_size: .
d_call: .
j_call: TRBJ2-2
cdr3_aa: CASSQSHRDTGELFF
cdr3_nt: TGTGCCAGCAGCCAATCTCACAGGGACACCGGGGAGCTGTTTTTT

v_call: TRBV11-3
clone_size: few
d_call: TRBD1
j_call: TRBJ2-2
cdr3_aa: CASRSNRGTGELFF
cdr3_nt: TGTGCCAGCAGAAGTAACAGGGGGACCGGGGAGCTGTTTTTT

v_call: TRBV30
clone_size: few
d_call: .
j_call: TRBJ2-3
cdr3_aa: CAWSGAVGNQPQYF
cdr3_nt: TGTGCCTGGAGTGGGGCCGTTGGCAATCAGCCCCAGTATTTT

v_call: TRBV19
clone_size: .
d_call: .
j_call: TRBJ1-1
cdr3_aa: CASSIGPDALNTEAFF
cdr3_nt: TGTGCCAGTAGTATAGGGCCTGACGCCTTGAACACTGAAGCTTTCTTT

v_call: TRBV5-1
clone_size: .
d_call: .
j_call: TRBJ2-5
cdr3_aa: CASSSGTLRGWETQYF
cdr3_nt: TGCGCCAGCAGCTCCGGGACACTACGTGGGTGGGAGACCCAGTACTTC

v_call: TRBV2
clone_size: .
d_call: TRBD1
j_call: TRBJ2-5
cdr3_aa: CASSRDRVGETQYF
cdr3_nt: TGTGCCAGCAGTAGGGACAGGGTGGGGGAGACCCAGTACTTC

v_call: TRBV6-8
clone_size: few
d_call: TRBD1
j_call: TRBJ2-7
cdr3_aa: CASSYSGTVPYEQYF
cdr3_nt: TGTGCCAGCAGTTACTCAGGGACAGTCCCCTACGAGCAGTACTTC

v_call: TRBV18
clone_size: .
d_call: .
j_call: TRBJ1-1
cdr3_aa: CASSPFERMNTEAFF
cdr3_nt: TGTGCCAGCTCACCTTTCGAGAGGATGAACACTGAAGCTTTCTTT

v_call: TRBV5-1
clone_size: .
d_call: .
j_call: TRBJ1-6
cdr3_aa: CASSLGQVNSPLHF
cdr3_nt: TGCGCCAGCAGCTTGGGTCAGGTTAATTCACCCCTCCACTTT

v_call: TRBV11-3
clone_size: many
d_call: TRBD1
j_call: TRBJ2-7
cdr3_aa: CASSLDPTGVEYEQYF
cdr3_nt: TGTGCCAGCAGCTTGGATCCGACAGGGGTCGAGTACGAGCAGTACTTC

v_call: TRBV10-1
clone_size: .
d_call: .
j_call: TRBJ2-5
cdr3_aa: CASSELGASGAETQYF
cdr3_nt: TGCGCCAGCAGTGAGTTAGGCGCCTCCGGGGCCGAGACCCAGTACTTC

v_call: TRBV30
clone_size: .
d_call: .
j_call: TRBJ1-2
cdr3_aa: CAWTRGGNYGYTF
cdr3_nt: TGTGCCTGGACCCGAGGGGGGAACTATGGCTACACCTTC

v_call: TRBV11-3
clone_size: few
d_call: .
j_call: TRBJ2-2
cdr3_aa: CASSFGGLGGELFF
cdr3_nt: TGTGCCAGCAGCTTCGGGGGGCTCGGCGGGGAGCTGTTTTTT

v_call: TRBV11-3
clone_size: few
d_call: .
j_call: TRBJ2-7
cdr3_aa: CASSLEGVPNYEQYF
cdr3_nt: TGTGCCAGCAGCTTAGAGGGGGTCCCGAACTACGAGCAGTACTTC

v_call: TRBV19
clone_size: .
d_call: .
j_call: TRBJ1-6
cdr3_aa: CASSLQSFGGPLHF
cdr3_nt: TGTGCCAGTAGTCTTCAAAGCTTCGGTGGGCCCCTCCACTTT

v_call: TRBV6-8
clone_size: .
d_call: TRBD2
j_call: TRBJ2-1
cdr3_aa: CASRRLAGGSEPEQFF
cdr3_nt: TGTGCCAGCAGACGCTTAGCGGGAGGGTCCGAGCCTGAGCAGTTCTTC

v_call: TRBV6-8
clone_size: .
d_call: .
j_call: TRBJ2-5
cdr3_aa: CASKTVQGQETQYF
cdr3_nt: TGTGCCAGCAAAACTGTTCAGGGCCAAGAGACCCAGTACTTC

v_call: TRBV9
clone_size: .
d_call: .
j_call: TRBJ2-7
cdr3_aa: CASSRTEHEQYF
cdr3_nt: TGTGCCAGCAGCCGGACCGAACACGAGCAGTACTTC

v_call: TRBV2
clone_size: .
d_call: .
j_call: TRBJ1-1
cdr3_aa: CASSRNWGAGTEAFF
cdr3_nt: TGTGCCAGCAGCCGAAATTGGGGGGCCGGCACTGAAGCTTTCTTT

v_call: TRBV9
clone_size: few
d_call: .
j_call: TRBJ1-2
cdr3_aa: CASSGVGGLNYGYTF
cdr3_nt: TGTGCCAGCAGCGGCGTGGGGGGACTAAACTATGGCTACACCTTC

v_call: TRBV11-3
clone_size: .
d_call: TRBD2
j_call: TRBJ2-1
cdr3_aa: CASSSGLAGGRFDEQFF
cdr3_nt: TGTGCCAGCAGCTCCGGACTAGCGGGAGGCCGTTTCGATGAGCAGTTCTTC

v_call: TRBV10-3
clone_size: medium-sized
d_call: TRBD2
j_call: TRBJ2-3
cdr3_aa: CAISESAGVTDTQYF
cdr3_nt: TGTGCCATCAGTGAGTCGGCGGGAGTCACAGATACGCAGTATTTT

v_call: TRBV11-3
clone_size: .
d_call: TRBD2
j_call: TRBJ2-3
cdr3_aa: CASSLGLAGGDTQYF
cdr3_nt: TGTGCCAGCAGCTTGGGGCTAGCGGGAGGAGATACGCAGTATTTT

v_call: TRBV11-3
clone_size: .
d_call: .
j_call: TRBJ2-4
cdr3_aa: CASSVAGAKNIQYF
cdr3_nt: TGTGCCAGCAGCGTCGCCGGGGCCAAAAACATTCAGTACTTC

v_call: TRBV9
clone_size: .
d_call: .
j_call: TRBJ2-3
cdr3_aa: CASRGDSTDTQYF
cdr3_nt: TGTGCCAGCAGGGGGGATAGCACAGATACGCAGTATTTT

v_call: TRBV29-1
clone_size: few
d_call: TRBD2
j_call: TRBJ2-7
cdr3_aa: CSVVSGSSSYEQYF
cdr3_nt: TGCAGCGTTGTCAGCGGGAGCAGCTCCTACGAGCAGTACTTC

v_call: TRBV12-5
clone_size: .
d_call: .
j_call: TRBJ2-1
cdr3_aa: CATGRENEQFF
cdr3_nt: TGTGCCACAGGGCGGGAGAATGAGCAGTTCTTC

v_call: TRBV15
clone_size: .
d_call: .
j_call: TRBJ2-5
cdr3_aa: CATSRGQQTTGETQYF
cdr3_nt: TGTGCCACCTCGAGAGGGCAACAAACAACAGGAGAGACCCAGTACTTC